This TCR beta chain is from a study of cytomegalovirus exposure and HLA in healthy donors. Study-level results: Most TCRs appeared rarely, but some public TCRs recurred in many donors. Altogether, 164 TCR beta chains were recorded as cytomegalovirus-associated. Further analysis, carried out later, found HLA-associated TCR beta chains more clonally expanded than equally common other chains.

Germline loops: CDR1 LNHDA, CDR2 SQIVND (reference sequence). V was cut by 1 base and J by 5 bases, with 8 bases left in between. There are 13 residues in the CDR3. 60 Vbeta and 13 Jbeta primers were used in PCR. Sequenced by immunoSEQ multiplex PCR; TCRdb stores in-frame clones only, minus some. The sample shows approximately 190,000 clones, about four fifths of them seen only once. As for this clone: As yet, its antigen is unknown.

This receptor was taken from a boy aged 2 to 10 in good health and CMV-seronegative. This chain joins TRBV19 and TRBJ2-5; D might be TRBD1 (6 bases). Sequencing used PBMCs. The CDR3 nucleotides read TGTGCCAGTAGTATAGGGCAGGGGGAGACCCAGTACTTC. Translation: CASSIGQGETQYF.